This T cell receptor beta chain was sequenced for a study of T-cell reconstitution after alpha-beta-depleted transplantation in children. During its preparation, the TCRbeta library received unique molecular identifiers. Via MiXCR, TCRdb re-called the PCR reads, giving one row per CDR3 protein. The sample lists some 830,000 distinct CDR3 sequences, around 17% seen once, with around 5% in the top ten. Study-wide points: The origin of high day-60 TCRbeta diversity in some patients lay in surviving recipient T cells and thymic progenitors.

This clonotype was picked up a small number of times. What it binds is unknown. The material sequenced was PBMCs, mostly from graft donor cells, taken 360 days after TCRalphabeta/CD19-depleted stem cell transplant. This receptor was taken from a male patient under 18 who had a stem cell transplant for acute lymphoblastic leukemia, so the T cells may come from the graft donor.

The CDR3 DNA is TGTGCCAGCAGAGCGGGACACCTCTACGAGCAGTACTTC. It specifies CASRAGHLYEQYF. The chain combines TRBV12-3 or TRBV12-4 with TRBJ2-7; maybe TRBD2 (7 bases). The CDR3 is 13 residues long. V shed 6 bases and J shed 3 bases, with 12 bases lying between them.